Shown below are 3 T cell receptor beta chains from a single sample sequenced in a study of CD8+ T cells in alopecia areata. The treatment denotes: oral pan-JAK inhibitor, 5-10 mg twice daily. Isolated RNA was reverse transcribed into cDNA used as the sequencing template. Repertoires were generated with immunoSEQ multiplex PCR, while TCRdb's copy carries only in-frame clones and drops some. Of 100,000 to 150,000 clones detected, 61% appear once; the ten largest clones hold 4.5% to 6%. This specimen consisted of CD4+ T cells sorted from blood, obtained at week 4, from a patient treated with tofacitinib. Receptors were obtained from a human donor with alopecia areata.

The chain is built from TRBV27 and TRBJ1-1; 7 bases are a match to TRBD1. CDR1 and CDR2 from the germline V gene are MNHEY and SMNVEV (reference sequence). CDR3 length: 14 amino acids. The V gene end was trimmed by 7 bases and the J gene end by 8 bases; junction bases not matched to a gene: 13. The CDR3 sequence is CASKLGQETGEAFF. The CDR3 DNA reads TGTGCCAGCAAATTAGGACAGGAGACCGGGGAAGCTTTCTTT.

On this clone: Other DNA sequences in the same sample also yield this CDR3. The chain has TRBV7-3 and TRBJ2-1; D possibly uses TRBD1 or TRBD2 (5 bases each). In germline, CDR1 is SGHTA, CDR2 FQGTGA. V was shortened by 3 bases and J by 5 bases, with 11 bases between the two germline ends. The CDR3 covers 14 residues. CDR3 residues: CASSFLVGDNEQFF. CDR3 in DNA: TGTGCCAGCAGCTTTCTAGTGGGGGACAATGAGCAGTTCTTC.

The J gene is TRBJ1-6, the V gene TRBV5-4; TRBD1 is a possible D gene (6 bases). From germline, CDR1 is SGHNT and CDR2 YYREEE (reference sequence). Trimming took 7 bases from V and 6 from J, leaving 17 bases between them. The CDR3 totals 15 residues. The chain's CDR3 is CASRIGGASNSPLHF. The DNA of the CDR3 is TGTGCCAGCCGAATAGGGGGAGCTAGTAATTCACCCCTCCACTTT.